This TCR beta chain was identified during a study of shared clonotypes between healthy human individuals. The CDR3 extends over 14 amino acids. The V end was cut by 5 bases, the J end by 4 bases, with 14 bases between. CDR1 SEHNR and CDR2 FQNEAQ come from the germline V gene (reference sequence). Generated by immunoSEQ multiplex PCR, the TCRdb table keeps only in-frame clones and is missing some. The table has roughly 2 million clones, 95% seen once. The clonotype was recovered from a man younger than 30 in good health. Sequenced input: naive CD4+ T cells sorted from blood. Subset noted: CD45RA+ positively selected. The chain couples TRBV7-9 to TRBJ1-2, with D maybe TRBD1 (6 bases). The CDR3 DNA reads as TGTGCCAGCAGCCCGGACAGCTTCCTCTATGGCTACACCTTC. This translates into CASSPDSFLYGYTF.